This T cell receptor (beta chain) was found in a study of control samples from healthy donors and cancer patients. Trimming shortened V by 0 bases and J by 1 base, and 6 bases separated the two germline ends. CDR3 length: 14 amino acids. Germline V CDR1 and CDR2: SGHDN, FVKESK. Here immunoSEQ multiplex PCR was the method, and the copy in TCRdb shows in-frame clones only, minus some. The sample lists approximately 94,000 clones; about 88% were seen once. This chain connects TRBV14 to TRBJ1-2, with D unclear. The TCR originated in a man aged 65-85 years with lung cancer. The specimen was PBMCs. CDR3 sequence reads: CASSQDLHNYGYTF. The CDR3 DNA follows: TGTGCCAGCAGCCAAGATCTCCATAACTATGGCTACACCTTC.